Listed below are T cell receptor beta chains from one sample, sequenced in a study of blood T cell repertoires in COVID-19. TCRdb's copy holds only in-frame clones and misses some; the assay was immunoSEQ multiplex PCR. The sample consists of under 300,000 clones, about 87% of them appearing once. The material sequenced was PBMCs or T cells enriched from blood (not recorded which). Every receptor here comes from a woman aged 50 to 60 who had recovered from COVID-19. The CDR3 runs from the conserved cysteine through the conserved F or W. A D gene is named only where the DNA matches it firmly. Size tells how often a clone was seen (once, few, many) or the class of an expanded clone, and some rows leave it out.

TRBD2	NA	TRBV2	TRBJ2-2	TGTGCCAGCAGGGGACTAGCGGAACTCGGGGAGCTGTTTTTT	CASRGLAELGELFF
TRBD1	NA	TRBV7-8	TRBJ2-1	TGTGCCAGCAGCTTAAGGGACAGGGGCTACAATGAGCAGTTCTTC	CASSLRDRGYNEQFF
NA	NA	TRBV28	TRBJ1-2	TGTGCCAGCAGTTTGGGCACAGATTATGGCTACACCTTC	CASSLGTDYGYTF
TRBD2	NA	TRBV14	TRBJ2-3	TGTGCCAGCAGACGCGGGACTAGCGGGACCGAGGGTACGCAGTATTTT	CASRRGTSGTEGTQYF
TRBD2	NA	TRBV6-1	TRBJ2-1	TGTGCCAGCAGTGAAGTGACTAGCGGATTCAGCTCCTACAATGAGCAGTTCTTC	CASSEVTSGFSSYNEQFF
TRBD2	NA	TRBV2	TRBJ2-3	TGTGCCAGCAGTAAACTAGCGAGCAACACAGATACGCAGTATTTT	CASSKLASNTDTQYF
TRBD2	NA	TRBV7-2	TRBJ2-1	TGTGCCAGCAGCACCGGGACTAGCGGCTACTCCTACAATGAGCAGTTCTTC	CASSTGTSGYSYNEQFF
NA	NA	TRBV28	TRBJ2-7	TGTGCCAGCGCTCCACGCACAGGGACCTACGAGCAGTACTTC	CASAPRTGTYEQYF
TRBD1	NA	TRBV15	TRBJ2-5	TGTGCCACCAGACCGGGACAGTCAACTCTCCAAGAGACCCAGTACTTC	CATRPGQSTLQETQYF
NA	NA	TRBV14	TRBJ2-5	TGTGCCAGCAGCCAAGGAATCCACGGCCAAGAGACCCAGTACTTC	CASSQGIHGQETQYF
NA	NA	TRBV28	TRBJ2-7	TGTGCCAGCAGTTCTGACAGTAGCTCCTACGAGCAGTACTTC	CASSSDSSSYEQYF
TRBD1	NA	TRBV3-1/TRBV3-2	TRBJ2-7	TGTGCCAGCAGCCCGGGACAGGGGGCGGATTTAACGTTTGGCGAGCAGTACTTC	CASSPGQGADLTFGEQYF
NA	NA	TRBV12-5	TRBJ2-3	TGTGCTAGTGGTCCAGCCTCGGGGATCAGCACAGATACGCAGTATTTT	CASGPASGISTDTQYF
TRBD2	NA	TRBV11-2	TRBJ2-5	TGTGCCAGCAGCTTACAGCCGGGAGGATTGGAGACCCAGTACTTC	CASSLQPGGLETQYF
TRBD1	NA	TRBV18	TRBJ1-3	TGTGCCAGCTCACCGGGACAGCTTAATTCTGGAAACACCATATATTTT	CASSPGQLNSGNTIYF
NA	NA	TRBV28	TRBJ2-7	TGTGCCAGCAGCAGGGCCATTCCCCACGAGCAGTACTTC	CASSRAIPHEQYF
TRBD2	NA	TRBV11-1	TRBJ2-1	TGTGCCAGCAGCTTAGTTGGACTAGGGAGGAGCAATGAGCAGTTCTTC	CASSLVGLGRSNEQFF
NA	NA	TRBV3-1/TRBV3-2	TRBJ1-3	TGTGCCAGCACCCGCTCGGGGACTGGAAACACCATATATTTT	CASTRSGTGNTIYF
NA	NA	TRBV5-6	TRBJ1-5	TGTGCCAGCAGCATAATGGGAGGCAATCAGCCCCAGCATTTT	CASSIMGGNQPQHF
TRBD2	NA	TRBV3-1/TRBV3-2	TRBJ2-1	TGTGCCAGCAGTCGGACTAGCGCCATACCTCTCAATGAGCAGTTCTTC	CASSRTSAIPLNEQFF
NA	NA	TRBV3-1/TRBV3-2	TRBJ2-3	TGTGCCAGCAGCCAGACTAAGGCAGGAGCGGATACGCAGTATTTT	CASSQTKAGADTQYF
NA	NA	TRBV29-1	TRBJ2-7	TGCAGCGTCAAAGCTTCTGATGCTTACGAGCAGTACTTC	CSVKASDAYEQYF
NA	once	TRBV18	TRBJ2-6	TGTGCCAGCTCACCAAGGCAGGGTAGGGCTGGGGCCAACGTCCTGACTTTC	CASSPRQGRAGANVLTF
TRBD1	NA	TRBV28	TRBJ1-4	TGTGCCAGCAGGGATTGGGACAGGGGAAATGAAAAACTGTTTTTT	CASRDWDRGNEKLFF
NA	NA	TRBV5-1	TRBJ1-3	TGCGCCAGCAGCTTGGAGCCGAGCTCTGGAAACACCATATATTTT	CASSLEPSSGNTIYF
TRBD2	NA	TRBV28	TRBJ2-5	TGTGCCACCAGACTAGCGGGGATTCAAGAGACCCAGTACTTC	CATRLAGIQETQYF
NA	NA	TRBV10-3	TRBJ1-2	TGTGCCATCAGTGAGTCTTCCCTAAGAAGAAACTCATATGGCTACACCTTC	CAISESSLRRNSYGYTF
TRBD1	once	TRBV19	TRBJ1-5	TGTGCCAGTAGTACCAGGACAGGGGGCAAGGGCAATCAGCCCCAGCATTTT	CASSTRTGGKGNQPQHF
NA	NA	TRBV7-9	TRBJ1-1	TGTGCCAGCAGCTCGATCCGGGGGTTCAATGAAGCTTTCTTT	CASSSIRGFNEAFF
NA	NA	TRBV7-2	TRBJ2-1	TGTGCCAGCAGCCTTCATCTAGGGCGGGACGGCCCGTTCTTC	CASSLHLGRDGPFF
NA	NA	TRBV28	TRBJ1-2	TGTGCCAGCAGTTTAAGACAGGATTATGGCTACACCTTC	CASSLRQDYGYTF
TRBD1	NA	TRBV12-3/TRBV12-4	TRBJ1-2	TGTGCCAGCAGCCGGACAGGAACCTATGGCTACACCTTC	CASSRTGTYGYTF
NA	once	TRBV2	TRBJ2-2	TGTGCCAGCAGCAGAGGGAGAGGCACCGGGGAGCTGTTTTTT	CASSRGRGTGELFF
NA	NA	TRBV7-2	TRBJ1-5	TGTGCCAGCAGCTTAGTCCGGGGGGGTCAGCCCCAGCATTTT	CASSLVRGGQPQHF
NA	NA	TRBV3-1/TRBV3-2	TRBJ2-1	TGTGCCAGCAGCCAAGCTTTTAGCAGTGAGCAGTTCTTC	CASSQAFSSEQFF
NA	NA	TRBV13	TRBJ2-5	TGTGCCAGCAGCTTAGCTGAAAGGGGCTTGTACCAAGAGACCCAGTACTTC	CASSLAERGLYQETQYF
TRBD2	NA	TRBV3-1/TRBV3-2	TRBJ2-4	TGTGCCAGCAGCCCCGGACTAGCGGAAGCCAAAAACATTCAGTACTTC	CASSPGLAEAKNIQYF
TRBD1	NA	TRBV5-1	TRBJ2-3	TGCGCCAGCAGCTCGGGACAGGTCACAGATACGCAGTATTTT	CASSSGQVTDTQYF
NA	NA	TRBV6-5	TRBJ1-1	TGTGCCAGCAGGCCGGAGGTGGTGAACACTGAAGCTTTCTTT	CASRPEVVNTEAFF
TRBD2	once	TRBV18	TRBJ2-1	TGTGCCAGCTCACCCGGGACTAGCGGGACGATCTACAATGAGCAGTTCTTC	CASSPGTSGTIYNEQFF
NA	NA	TRBV2	TRBJ1-3	TGTGCCAGCAGTGAAATTGGCAGCAAAGGTGGGGCATATTTT	CASSEIGSKGGAYF
TRBD1	NA	TRBV19	TRBJ2-7	TGTGCCAGTAGTCCTAGGACAGGCTCCTACGAGCAGTACTTC	CASSPRTGSYEQYF
NA	NA	TRBV5-1	TRBJ2-5	TGCGCCAGCGGCCAGTCTGGGGGGAACCAAGAGACCCAGTACTTC	CASGQSGGNQETQYF
NA	once	TRBV18	TRBJ1-2	TGTGCCAGCTCACCAAATACAGGTGGGGACTATGGCTACACCTTC	CASSPNTGGDYGYTF
TRBD2	NA	TRBV5-5	TRBJ2-3	TGTGCCAGCAGCTTTACGTCTTGGCGGGAGGGTGCTACAGATACGCAGTATTTT	CASSFTSWREGATDTQYF
TRBD1	few	TRBV20-1	TRBJ1-2	TGCAGTGCTAGTCCGACAGGGAACTATGGCTACACCTTC	CSASPTGNYGYTF
NA	NA	TRBV7-3	TRBJ1-1	TGTGCCAGCAGCTTAAACAGGGACAACACTGAAGCTTTCTTT	CASSLNRDNTEAFF